The clone carrying this TCR beta chain was recorded at least ten times. Its antigen is still unknown. The CDR3 spans 13 residues. V was clipped by 7 bases and J by 1 base, with 10 bases between them. CDR1 is SNHLY, CDR2 FYNNEI, per germline. This entry comes from a study of early T cells in non-severe SARS-CoV-2 infection. Broader study findings: Anti-spike CD8 responses were favored by VDJdb matching, which missed private and CD4 specificities.

The TCR library protocol attached unique molecular identifiers to the individual cDNA molecules. TCRdb passed the 5' RACE reads through MiXCR, listing each CDR3 protein once. This sample yields 30,000 to 40,000 distinct CDR3 sequences, of which over 3.5% are seen a single time; 15% to 20% belongs to the top ten. This rearrangement joins TRBV2 to TRBJ1-1; the D gene is possibly TRBD1 (6 bases). The receptor's source is an adult who was a healthcare worker with PCR-confirmed SARS-CoV-2 infection or an uninfected control (not recorded which). Sequencing was performed on whole blood. This CDR3 is CASKGDGNTEAFF. CDR3 bases: TGTGCCAGCAAGGGGGACGGGAACACTGAAGCTTTCTTT. Supplemented by reference TRBV2 and TRBJ1-1, the full variable domain reads EPEVTQTPSHQVTQMGQEVILRCVPISNHLYFYWYRQILGQKVEFLVSFYNNEISEKSEIFDDQFSVERPDGSNFTLKIRSTKLEDSAMYFCASKGDGNTEAFFGQGTRLTVV.